This T cell receptor beta chain was sequenced during a study of T cell responses to AZD1222 COVID-19 vaccine (dated by TCRdb to about 2021). Study-level background: AZD1222 recipients whose second dose came at about 4 weeks and those whose second dose came at about 12 weeks were combined into one group, since spike-specific TCR depth and breadth did not differ between the two schedules. Trial participants were enrolled by age into 18-55, 56-69 and 70-plus year subgroups, with around 140, 26 and 57 TCR-sequenced participants respectively. TCR sequencing was performed for approximately 240 trial participants, of whom roughly 200 were given two doses of AZD1222 and roughly 25 were given two doses of MenACWY control vaccine.

CDR1 and CDR2 are read off the germline V gene as MNHEY and SVGAGI. From cysteine to phenylalanine, the CDR3 is 14 amino acids long. The DNA shown is the 42-base CDR3, in frame from base 1. Deletion took 2 bases off V and 1 base off J, with a span of 8 bases between the germline ends. Study-wide findings and limitations: Conclusions about previously exposed vaccinees were limited because only six AZD1222 recipients were SARS-CoV-2 seropositive at baseline. A significant rise in spike-specific TCR breadth and depth was observed after two AZD1222 doses relative to day 0 and relative to MenACWY recipients. No day 14 peak-response samples were available, so repertoires were characterized only after the peak T cell response. The 56-69-year group was small, and its depth increase did not reach significance, likely because of low power. The whole spike protein was spanned by vaccine-associated CD4 TCRs, and dominant responses were seen in regions 160-218 and 743-854. Reportedly, almost half of the unique spike-specific TCRs recognized epitopes lying outside the regions that are mutated in the B.1.351 and B.1.1.7 variants. Participants were mostly white British, with more females than males. The authors suggested clonal diversity may have been underestimated.

The CDR3 regions of human TCRbeta chains were subjected to immunosequencing. The source study handled its data this way. Repertoire TCRs were checked for matches against a reference library of SARS-CoV-2-specific TCRs that had been generated using the MIRA antigen-specificity platform. Breadth meant the fraction of unique TCRs that were SARS-CoV-2-associated, whereas depth meant the fraction of total T cells that were SARS-CoV-2-associated. Using the MIRA data, every spike-specific TCR was mapped to the spike region that the TCR reacted to and assigned to either a CD4 or a CD8 class. Log10-transformed breadth and depth values were compared by one-way ANOVA with Sidak's multiple comparisons tests. Not all clones reach the TCRdb copy of this immuneACCESS table, which keeps in-frame sequences only. Checked studies attribute under half of the gap to unresolved V genes and leave the rest unexplained. That table is the source of V, J and clone size, and D and trimming were worked out from the DNA. The sample table lists 120,000 to 150,000 clones, more than 70% of them with a count of one. Together, the top ten hold under 2.5% of the sample.

With regard to this clone: Its antigen remains undetermined. Qualities for individual bases were not recorded, and no much larger clone is one base off.

The sample's time point, from its label and the paper: baseline before first vaccination. Vaccinee samples came from UK trials COV001 and COV002, including a single-blind randomized controlled phase 2/3 trial of AZD1222 (ChAdOx1 nCoV-19) in healthy adults. Trial participant PBMC samples were collected at day 0 and day 28 after the second dose for TCRbeta chain sequencing. Here the chain combines TRBV6-5 and TRBJ2-5; the D gene is perhaps TRBD1 or TRBD2, as each covers 6 bases. The specimen comprised peripheral blood, sampled on day 0 of AZD1222 vaccination. The receptor was isolated from an adult in good health. The nucleotide sequence is TGTGCCAGCAGTTACGGGGGGCGCCAAGAGACCCAGTACTTC. This gives the protein CASSYGGRQETQYF.